The entry below describes one TCR beta chain. Its antigen is not known. Germline V gene lookup returns CDR1 SGDLS and CDR2 YYNGEE. CDR3 length: 17 residues. The junction had 9 bases not matched to a gene; V was cut back by 0 bases and J by 5 bases. These data originate in a study of graft-versus-host responses after intestinal transplantation. Findings and caveats of the study: Recipient-marrow GvH clones were detected, some having first appeared in ileum or blood.

Produced via immunoSEQ multiplex PCR; TCRdb's table is partial and in-frame only. This sample carries about 110,000 clones, around nine tenths of them seen once, and the ten largest clones take approximately 0.25%. The chain uses TRBV9 and TRBJ2-5; 11 bases are shared with TRBD2. The sequencing here drew on unstimulated CD4+ T cells sorted from spleen or lymph node cells, taken before transplant. The receptor comes from a human donor who was the organ donor for an intestinal transplant. The CDR3 sequence is CASSVAKVAGGPETQYF. Written as DNA, the CDR3 is TGTGCCAGCAGCGTAGCCAAAGTAGCGGGAGGGCCGGAGACCCAGTACTTC.